In this sample, the clone carrying this T cell receptor (beta chain) turned up once. Its antigen is still unknown. Data came from immunoSEQ multiplex PCR; TCRdb stores just in-frame clones and leaves some out. Of more than 95,000 clones in the sample, 82% were seen once. This entry comes from a study of T cell clones after liver transplantation. Study overall: Samples came from ITN030ST, which attempted immunosuppression withdrawal within 2 years of liver transplantation. Standard immunosuppression, with no induction, continued until 12-24 months after transplant.

Study outcomes and limitations: Donor-reactive sequences fell more than third party-reactive ones, suggesting partial deletion.

V was shortened by 7 bases and J by 7 bases, with 17 bases between the two germline ends. The CDR3 covers 14 residues. Looked up from germline, CDR1 is SNHLY and CDR2 is FYNNEI. The sequencing here drew on CD4+ T cells from blood, taken before liver transplant. This receptor was obtained from a human donor who received a liver transplant. The chain is built from TRBV2 and TRBJ1-5, with a weak D call TRBD1 (5 bases). The CDR3: CASKMDTEKQPQHF. In DNA, the CDR3 is TGTGCCAGCAAGATGGACACTGAAAAACAGCCCCAGCATTTT.